This T cell receptor (beta chain) was retrieved from a study of blood T cell repertoires in COVID-19. About the research overall: Acute-phase and convalescent COVID-19 samples originated in the United States, Italy and Spain.

Enrolled through a virtual design, the participants were between roughly 18 and 100 years of age and came from some 26 US areas. Grouping used clinical history reported by participants in a survey and questionnaire. Germline assignment: CDR1 MNHEY and CDR2 SMNVEV (reference sequence). The CDR3 covers 11 residues. V lost 3 bases and J 4 bases, leaving 2 bases between the germline ends. Original methodology: Amplification from reference gene primers served as the basis for estimated nucleated cell counts. Measured with immunoSEQ multiplex PCR; TCRdb has only the in-frame clones, and not every one. V and J calls and clone size are as listed in that table; D and trimming were resolved from the DNA. Found here are just over 250,000 clones, approximately 79% of them singletons; the top ten hold under 5%.

Sequenced input: PBMCs or T cells enriched from blood (not recorded which). This chain joins TRBV27 and TRBJ2-3; D gene uncertain. The receptor was isolated from a man aged 25-45 years with acute COVID-19. The CDR3 coding sequence is TGTGCCAGCAGTTTCTCAGATACGCAGTATTTT. Its protein product is CASSFSDTQYF.